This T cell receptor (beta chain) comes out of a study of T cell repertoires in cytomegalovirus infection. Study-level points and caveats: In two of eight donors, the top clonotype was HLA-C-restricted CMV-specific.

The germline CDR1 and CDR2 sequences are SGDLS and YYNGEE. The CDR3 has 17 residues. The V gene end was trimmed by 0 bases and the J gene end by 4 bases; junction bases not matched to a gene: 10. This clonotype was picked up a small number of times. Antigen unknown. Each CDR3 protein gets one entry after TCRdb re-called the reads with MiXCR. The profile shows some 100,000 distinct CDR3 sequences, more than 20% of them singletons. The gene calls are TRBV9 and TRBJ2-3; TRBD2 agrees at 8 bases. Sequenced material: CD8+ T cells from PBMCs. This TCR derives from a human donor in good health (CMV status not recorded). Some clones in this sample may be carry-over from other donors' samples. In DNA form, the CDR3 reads TGTGCCAGCAGCGTAGAGCGAGCGGGGGACGAAGCAGATACGCAGTATTTT. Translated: CASSVERAGDEADTQYF.